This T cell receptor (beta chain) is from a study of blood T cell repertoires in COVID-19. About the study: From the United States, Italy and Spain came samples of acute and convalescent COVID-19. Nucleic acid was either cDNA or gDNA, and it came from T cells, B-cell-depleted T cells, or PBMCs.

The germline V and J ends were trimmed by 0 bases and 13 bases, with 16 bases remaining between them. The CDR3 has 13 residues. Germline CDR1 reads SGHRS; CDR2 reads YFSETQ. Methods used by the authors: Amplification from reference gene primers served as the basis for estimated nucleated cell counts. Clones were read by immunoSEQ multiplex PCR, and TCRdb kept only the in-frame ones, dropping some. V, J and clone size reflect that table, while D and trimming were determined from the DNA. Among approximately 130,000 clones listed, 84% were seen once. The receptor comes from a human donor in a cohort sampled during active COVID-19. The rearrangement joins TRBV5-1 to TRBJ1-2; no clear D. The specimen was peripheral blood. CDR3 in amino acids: CASSLASGGFCTF. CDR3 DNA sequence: TGCGCCAGCAGCTTGGCGTCGGGAGGATTCTGCACCTTC.